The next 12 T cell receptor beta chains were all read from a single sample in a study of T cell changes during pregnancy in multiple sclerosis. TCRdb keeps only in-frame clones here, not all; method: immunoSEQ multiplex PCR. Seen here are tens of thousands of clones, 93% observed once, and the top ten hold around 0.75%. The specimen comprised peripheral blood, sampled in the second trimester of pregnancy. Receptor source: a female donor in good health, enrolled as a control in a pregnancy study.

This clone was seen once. The CDR3: CASSPQRSSYEQYF. In nucleotides, the CDR3 is TGTGCCAGCTCACCACAGAGGAGCTCCTACGAGCAGTACTTC. The V call is TRBV18, the J call TRBJ2-7; D not certain. The CDR3 is 14 amino acids. Germline CDR1 is KGHSH and CDR2 is LQKENI. The V and J ends lost 1 base and 0 bases respectively, with 7 bases between them. The full variable domain, completed using reference TRBV18 and TRBJ2-7, is NAGVMQNPRHLVRRRGQEARLRCSPMKGHSHVYWYRQLPEEGLKFMVYLQKENIIDESGMPKERFSAEFPKEGPSILRIQQVVRGDSAAYFCASSPQRSSYEQYFGPGTRLTVT.

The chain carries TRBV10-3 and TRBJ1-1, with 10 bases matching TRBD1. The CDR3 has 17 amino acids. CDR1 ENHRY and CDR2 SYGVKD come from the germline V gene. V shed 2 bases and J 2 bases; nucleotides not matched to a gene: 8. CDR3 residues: CAISEADRGRLNTEAFF. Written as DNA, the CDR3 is TGTGCCATCAGTGAGGCCGACAGGGGGCGACTCAACACTGAAGCTTTCTTT.

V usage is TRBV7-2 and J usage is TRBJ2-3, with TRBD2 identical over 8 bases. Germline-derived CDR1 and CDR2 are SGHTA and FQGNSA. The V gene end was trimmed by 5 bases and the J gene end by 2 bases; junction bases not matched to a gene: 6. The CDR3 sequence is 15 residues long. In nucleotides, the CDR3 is TGTGCCAGCAGCGACGGACTAGCTTACACAGATACGCAGTATTTT. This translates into CASSDGLAYTDTQYF.

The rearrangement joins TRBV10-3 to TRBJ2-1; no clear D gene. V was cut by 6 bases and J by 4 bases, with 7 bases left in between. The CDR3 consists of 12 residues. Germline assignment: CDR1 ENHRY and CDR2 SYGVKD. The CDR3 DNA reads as TGTGCCATCAGAGCCGAATACAATGAGCAGTTCTTC. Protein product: CAIRAEYNEQFF.

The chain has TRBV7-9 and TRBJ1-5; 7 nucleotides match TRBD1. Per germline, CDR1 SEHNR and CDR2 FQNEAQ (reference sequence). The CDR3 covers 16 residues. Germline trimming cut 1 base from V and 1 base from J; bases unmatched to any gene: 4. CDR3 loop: CASSLVAGGSNQPQHF. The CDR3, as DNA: TGTGCCAGCAGCTTAGTCGCAGGGGGAAGCAATCAGCCCCAGCATTTT. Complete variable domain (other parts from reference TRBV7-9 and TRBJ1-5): DTGVSQNPRHKITKRGQNVTFRCDPISEHNRLYWYRQTLGQGPEFLTYFQNEAQLEKSRLLSDRFSAERPKGSFSTLEIQRTEQGDSAMYLCASSLVAGGSNQPQHFGDGTRLSIL.

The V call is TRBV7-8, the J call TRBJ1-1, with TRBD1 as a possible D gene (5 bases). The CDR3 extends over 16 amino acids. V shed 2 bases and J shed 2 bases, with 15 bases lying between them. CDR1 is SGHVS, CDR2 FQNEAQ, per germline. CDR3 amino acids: CASSLNTGFFNTEAFF. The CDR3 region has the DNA TGTGCCAGCAGCTTAAATACAGGTTTCTTCAACACTGAAGCTTTCTTT.

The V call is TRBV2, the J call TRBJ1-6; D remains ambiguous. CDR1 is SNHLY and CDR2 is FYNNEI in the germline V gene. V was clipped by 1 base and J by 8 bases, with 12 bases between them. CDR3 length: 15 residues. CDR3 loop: CASSEGRGGYSPLHF. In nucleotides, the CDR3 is TGTGCCAGCAGTGAAGGGAGAGGTGGGTATTCACCCCTCCACTTT. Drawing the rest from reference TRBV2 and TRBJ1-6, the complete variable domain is EPEVTQTPSHQVTQMGQEVILRCVPISNHLYFYWYRQILGQKVEFLVSFYNNEISEKSEIFDDQFSVERPDGSNFTLKIRSTKLEDSAMYFCASSEGRGGYSPLHFGNGTRLTVT.

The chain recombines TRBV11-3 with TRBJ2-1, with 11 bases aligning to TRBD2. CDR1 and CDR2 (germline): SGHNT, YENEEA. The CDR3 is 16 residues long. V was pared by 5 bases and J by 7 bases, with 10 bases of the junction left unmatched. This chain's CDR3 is CASSNGELAGENEQFF. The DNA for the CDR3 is TGTGCCAGCAGCAACGGGGAACTAGCGGGGGAAAATGAGCAGTTCTTC.

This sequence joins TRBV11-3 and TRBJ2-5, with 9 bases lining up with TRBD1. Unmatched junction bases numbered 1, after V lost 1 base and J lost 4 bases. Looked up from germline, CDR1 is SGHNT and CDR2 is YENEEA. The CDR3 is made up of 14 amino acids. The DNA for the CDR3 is TGTGCCAGCAGCTTAGGGGGACAGGGAGAGACCCAGTACTTC. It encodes CASSLGGQGETQYF.

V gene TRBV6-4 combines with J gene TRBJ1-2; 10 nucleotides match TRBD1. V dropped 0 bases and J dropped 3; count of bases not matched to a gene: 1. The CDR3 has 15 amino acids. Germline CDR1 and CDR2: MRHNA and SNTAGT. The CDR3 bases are TGTGCCAGCAGTGACTCGACAGGGGGCGACTATGGCTACACCTTC. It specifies CASSDSTGGDYGYTF.

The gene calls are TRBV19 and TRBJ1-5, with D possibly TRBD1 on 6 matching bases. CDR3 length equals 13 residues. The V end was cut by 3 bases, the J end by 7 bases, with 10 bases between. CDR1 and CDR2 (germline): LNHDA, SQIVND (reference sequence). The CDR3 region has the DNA TGTGCCAGTAGTATCCAGGGGCGGCAGCCCCAGCATTTT. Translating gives CASSIQGRQPQHF.

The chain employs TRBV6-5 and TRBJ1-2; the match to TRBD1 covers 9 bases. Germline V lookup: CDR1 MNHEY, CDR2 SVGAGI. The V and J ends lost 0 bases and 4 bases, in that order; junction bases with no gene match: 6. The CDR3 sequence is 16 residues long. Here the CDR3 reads CASSYSWTGEGYGYTF. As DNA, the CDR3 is TGTGCCAGCAGTTACTCCTGGACAGGGGAGGGCTATGGCTACACCTTC.